The 24 T cell receptor beta chains listed next were all sequenced from one sample in a study of sequential checkpoint blockade in melanoma. The treatment: randomized to nivolumab then ipilimumab (arm A) or the reverse (arm B). Repertoires were generated with immunoSEQ multiplex PCR, while TCRdb's copy carries only in-frame clones and drops some. The sample carries 4,000 or so clones, 15% to 20% recorded once. This material consisted of tumor tissue (inferred from file names), taken from a patient given nivolumab and ipilimumab in sequence. These receptors all come from a human donor with melanoma.

This clone was observed many times. This sequence joins TRBV11-3 and TRBJ1-2, with D perhaps matching TRBD1 (6 bases). Trimming pared 5 bases from V and 3 bases from J, leaving 13 bases between. Germline CDR1 reads SGHNT; CDR2 reads YENEEA. CDR3 length: 14 residues. CDR3 residues: CASSQPTGYYGYTF. In DNA form, the CDR3 reads TGTGCCAGCAGCCAACCCACAGGGTACTATGGCTACACCTTC.

This clone was found a few times. The chain links TRBV11-3 to TRBJ1-5; 8 bases are a match to TRBD1. V was clipped by 1 base and J by 2 bases; unmatched bases: 4. The germline V gene encodes CDR1 SGHNT and CDR2 YENEEA. There are 16 residues in the CDR3. This chain's CDR3 is CASSLVAGQGNQPQHF. The CDR3 region has the DNA TGTGCCAGCAGCTTAGTGGCGGGACAGGGCAATCAGCCCCAGCATTTT.

This clone was detected once. The chain couples TRBV14 to TRBJ2-5; either TRBD1 or TRBD2 may fit D (5 bases each). The length of the CDR3 is 15 residues. Germline lookup yields CDR1 SGHDN and CDR2 FVKESK. Deletions cut 4 bases from V and 5 bases from J, with 17 bases between. Here the CDR3 DNA reads TGTGCCAGCAGCCTCCACCGGGACCTCCCCGAGACCCAGTACTTC. Translated, it gives CASSLHRDLPETQYF.

This clone was seen more than once but under ten times. The chain has TRBV11-3 and TRBJ2-3; 9 bases are shared with TRBD1. The germline V gene has CDR1 SGHNT and CDR2 YENEEA. The CDR3 extends over 15 amino acids. Trimming at V came to 5 bases and at J to 6 bases, leaving 9 bases not matched to a gene. CDR3 loop: CASSAGTGTKDTQYF. CDR3 in DNA: TGTGCCAGCAGCGCCGGGACAGGGACAAAGGATACGCAGTATTTT.

This chain links TRBV18 with TRBJ2-5; no clear D. The V and J ends lost 2 bases and 5 bases respectively, with 18 bases between them. This CDR3 is 16 amino acids long. Germline lookup yields CDR1 KGHSH and CDR2 LQKENI. CDR3 in amino acids: CASSPYYPHDGETQYF. The CDR3 DNA sequence: TGTGCCAGCTCACCATATTACCCGCACGATGGGGAGACCCAGTACTTC.

The V and J genes are TRBV5-1 and TRBJ2-1, with 10 bases matching TRBD1. Germline-derived CDR1 and CDR2 are SGHRS and YFSETQ. With 0 bases clipped from V and 2 bases from J, the junction kept 5 bases outside the gene matches. CDR3 length: 17 residues. The CDR3 nucleotides read TGCGCCAGCAGCTTGGCGGACAGGGGGATCGCCTACAATGAGCAGTTCTTC. It yields the protein CASSLADRGIAYNEQFF.

By share of the sample, this clone is large. The chain has TRBV6-8 and TRBJ2-2; 9 bases are shared with TRBD1. Germline assignment: CDR1 MNHGY and CDR2 SAAAGT. This CDR3 contains 17 residues. Germline trimming cut 5 bases from V and 0 bases from J; bases unmatched to any gene: 7. CDR3 region: CASSRFGTGSNTGELFF. The CDR3 DNA sequence: TGTGCCAGCAGTCGCTTCGGGACAGGGTCGAACACCGGGGAGCTGTTTTTT.

The chain uses TRBV15 and TRBJ2-6, with unresolved D. Germline V gene data show CDR1 as LNHNV and CDR2 as YYDKDF (reference sequence). The CDR3 has 19 amino acids. Trimming left V 0 bases short and J 1 base short, with 16 bases between. The CDR3 sequence: CATSRDRALGYSGANVLTF. CDR3 coding DNA: TGTGCCACCAGCAGAGATCGGGCCTTAGGCTATTCTGGGGCCAACGTCCTGACTTTC.

This chain joins TRBV6-8 and TRBJ1-3, with a possible D match to TRBD1 (5 bases). V shed 2 bases and J shed 0 bases, with 11 bases lying between them. Per the germline V gene, CDR1 is MNHGY and CDR2 is SAAAGT. The CDR3 contains 16 residues. For the CDR3, the DNA is TGTGCCAGCAGTTACGCTGCGGGGGACTCTGGAAACACCATATATTTT. It is translated as CASSYAAGDSGNTIYF.

V and J are TRBV19 and TRBJ1-1; unclear D gene. The V end was cut by 1 base, the J end by 3 bases, with 9 bases between. The CDR3 runs to 14 residues. Germline-derived CDR1 and CDR2 are LNHDA and SQIVND (reference sequence). CDR3 sequence reads: CASSIVRRDTEAFF. In nucleotides, the CDR3 is TGTGCCAGTAGTATAGTAAGGAGGGACACTGAAGCTTTCTTT.

In nucleotides, the CDR3 is TGCGCCAGCAGCTTGGGAACCACTAATGAAAAACTGTTTTTT. Amino acids: CASSLGTTNEKLFF. The gene calls are TRBV5-1 and TRBJ1-4; D gene unclear. Germline-derived CDR1 and CDR2 are SGHRS and YFSETQ. V shed 0 bases and J shed 2 bases, with 5 bases lying between them. This CDR3 region has 14 residues.

This clone is classed as medium-sized (0.01 to 0.1%). The chain links TRBV30 to TRBJ1-6; D is possibly TRBD1 (5 bases). Germline-derived CDR1 and CDR2 are GTSNPN and SVGIG (reference sequence). The CDR3 covers 15 residues. Trimming stripped 0 bases from V and 4 bases from J, with 10 bases between. DNA of the CDR3: TGTGCCTGGAGTGTACAGGACCCTTATAATTCACCCCTCCACTTT. Translating gives CAWSVQDPYNSPLHF. Looking up the rest from reference TRBV30 and TRBJ1-6 gives the full variable domain: SQTIHQWPATLVQPVGSPLSLECTVEGTSNPNLYWYRQAAGRGLQLLFYSVGIGQISSEVPQNLSASRPQDRQFILSSKKLLLSDSGFYLCAWSVQDPYNSPLHFGNGTRLTVT.

The V gene is TRBV6-8, the J gene TRBJ1-5, with D perhaps matching TRBD1 (6 bases). This CDR3 spans 12 amino acids. V lost 7 bases and J 6 bases, leaving 10 bases between the germline ends. Germline V gene data show CDR1 as MNHGY and CDR2 as SAAAGT. CDR3 region: CASTIRGQPQHF. Here the CDR3 DNA reads TGTGCCAGCACGATCAGGGGTCAGCCCCAGCATTTT.

In its sample, this clone was seen a few times. The chain couples TRBV9 to TRBJ2-5; 9 bases are shared with TRBD1. Germline CDR1 reads SGDLS; CDR2 reads YYNGEE. This CDR3 is built from 17 residues. V lost 5 bases to trimming and J lost 5 bases; unmatched junction nucleotides: 16. The CDR3 spells CASSPLVWDRVEETQYF. Written as DNA, the CDR3 is TGTGCCAGCAGTCCCTTAGTATGGGACAGGGTGGAGGAGACCCAGTACTTC.

This sequence joins TRBV29-1 and TRBJ2-2; a possible D gene is TRBD2 (6 bases). The V end was cut by 5 bases, the J end by 5 bases, with 18 bases between. CDR1 and CDR2 from the germline V gene are SQVTM and ANQGSEA. The CDR3 extends over 15 amino acids. CDR3 nucleotide sequence: TGCAGCGTTAAAGGGCCGGGGGAGGCGACCGGGGAGCTGTTTTTT. It specifies CSVKGPGEATGELFF.

This chain joins TRBV5-1 and TRBJ1-3; no definite D call. This CDR3 contains 15 residues. The germline gives CDR1 SGHRS, CDR2 YFSETQ. The V end was cut by 1 base, the J end by 0 bases, with 8 bases between. In nucleotides, the CDR3 is TGCGCCAGCAGCTTGACTGGGATCTCTGGAAACACCATATATTTT. Translated, it gives CASSLTGISGNTIYF.

This clone has a count of ten or more. CDR3 region: CASSFWTVTYGYTF. The CDR3, as DNA: TGTGCCAGCAGCTTTTGGACAGTAACCTATGGCTACACCTTC. V is TRBV11-3 and J is TRBJ1-2; maybe TRBD1 (6 bases). V was cut by 3 bases and J by 4 bases, with 12 bases left in between. The CDR3 runs 14 residues. Germline assignment: CDR1 SGHNT and CDR2 YENEEA.

This clone was observed a few times. The chain employs TRBV19 and TRBJ2-1; TRBD2 is a possible D gene (6 bases). This CDR3 has 15 residues. V shed 5 bases and J shed 0 bases, with 11 bases lying between them. Germline V gene lookup returns CDR1 LNHDA and CDR2 SQIVND (reference sequence). The CDR3 nucleotides read TGTGCCAGTAGTTCCCTGGGGGGCTCCTACAATGAGCAGTTCTTC. Encoded protein: CASSSLGGSYNEQFF.

This clone was observed a few times. The chain employs TRBV19 and TRBJ2-5; possibly TRBD1 or TRBD2 for D (5 bases each). The CDR3 consists of 13 residues. CDR1 and CDR2 from the germline V gene are LNHDA and SQIVND (reference sequence). The V end lost 4 bases, the J end lost 7 bases, and 13 bases lay between the germline ends. In DNA, the CDR3 is TGTGCCAGTAGTACCTCCGACAGCGGGACCCAGTACTTC. Encoded protein: CASSTSDSGTQYF.

This clone ranks as medium-sized. The chain has TRBV28 and TRBJ2-3, with a weak D call TRBD1 (5 bases). The CDR3 totals 14 residues. Between the trimmed V and J ends, which lost 3 bases and 1 base, there was a span of 8 bases. CDR1 and CDR2 from the germline V gene are MDHEN and SYDVKM. The CDR3 region has the DNA TGTGCCAGCAGTTTCCTACAGGGCACAGATACGCAGTATTTT. Translated: CASSFLQGTDTQYF.

The sample holds one count of this clone. The chain carries TRBV29-1 and TRBJ2-2; no clear D gene. This CDR3 spans 13 amino acids. Deletions cut 6 bases from V and 0 bases from J, with 8 bases between. CDR1 is SQVTM, CDR2 ANQGSEA, per germline. This CDR3 reads CSVAIPNTGELFF. Here the CDR3 DNA reads TGCAGCGTAGCGATACCGAACACCGGGGAGCTGTTTTTT.

This chain links TRBV6-8 with TRBJ1-5, with D perhaps matching TRBD1 (5 bases). V was trimmed by 8 bases and J by 6 bases, leaving 14 bases between them. Germline CDR1 and CDR2: MNHGY and SAAAGT. This CDR3 spans 13 amino acids. As DNA, the CDR3 is TGTGCCAGCTCCTCATCCAGGGTTCAGCCCCAGCATTTT. Protein product: CASSSSRVQPQHF.

A few counts support this clone. The gene calls are TRBV15 and TRBJ1-1; D perhaps matches TRBD1 (6 bases). CDR1 and CDR2 from the germline V gene are LNHNV and YYDKDF (reference sequence). The V end lost 5 bases, the J end lost 6 bases, and 16 bases lay between the germline ends. The CDR3 spans 14 residues. CDR3: CATSARSGGSEAFF. CDR3 bases: TGTGCCACCAGCGCCAGGAGTGGGGGCTCTGAAGCTTTCTTT.

This clone is classed as medium-sized. The chain employs TRBV6-8 and TRBJ2-3, with a weak D call TRBD2 (6 bases). CDR3 length: 14 amino acids. From germline, CDR1 is MNHGY and CDR2 SAAAGT. Between the trimmed V and J ends, which lost 0 bases and 5 bases, there was a span of 9 bases. CDR3 region: CASSYSTRGDTQYF. The DNA of the CDR3 is TGTGCCAGCAGTTACTCGACTAGAGGAGATACGCAGTATTTT.